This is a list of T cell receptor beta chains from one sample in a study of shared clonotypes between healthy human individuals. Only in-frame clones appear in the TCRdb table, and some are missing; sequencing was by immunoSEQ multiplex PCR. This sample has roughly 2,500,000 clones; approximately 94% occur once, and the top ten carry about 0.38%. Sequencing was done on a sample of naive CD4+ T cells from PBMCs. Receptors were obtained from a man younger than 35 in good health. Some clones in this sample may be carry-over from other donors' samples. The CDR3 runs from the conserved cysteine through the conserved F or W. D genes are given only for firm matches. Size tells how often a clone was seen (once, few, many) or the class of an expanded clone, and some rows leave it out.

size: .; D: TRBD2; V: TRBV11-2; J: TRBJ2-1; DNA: TGTGCCAGCAGCACCACTAGCGGAGGTCCCTACAATGAGCAGTTCTTC; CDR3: CASSTTSGGPYNEQFF
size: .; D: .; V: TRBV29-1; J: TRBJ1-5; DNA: TGCAGCCCGAGGGTACGGGTCGGGGGTCAGCCCCAGCATTTT; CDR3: CSPRVRVGGQPQHF
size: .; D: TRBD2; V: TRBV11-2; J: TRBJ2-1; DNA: TGTGCCAGCAGCTTAGAGGGACTAGCGATCGGCTACAATGAGCAGTTCTTC; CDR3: CASSLEGLAIGYNEQFF
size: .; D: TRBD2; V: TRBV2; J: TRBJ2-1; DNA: TGTGCCAGCAGTAGACTAGCGGGAGGAGGGTTATTAATAGTGCAGTTCTTC; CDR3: CASSRLAGGGLLIVQFF
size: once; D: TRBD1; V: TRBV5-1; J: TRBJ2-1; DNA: TGCGCCAGCAGCTTACCCCGGACAGGGAGGAATGAGCAGTTCTTC; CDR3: CASSLPRTGRNEQFF
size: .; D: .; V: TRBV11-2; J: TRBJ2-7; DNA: TGTGCCAGCAGCGACTACGAGCAGTACTTC; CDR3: CASSDYEQYF
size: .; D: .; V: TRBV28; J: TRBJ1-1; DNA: TGTGCCAGCAGATCCGGACTGAACACTGAAGCTTTCTTT; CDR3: CASRSGLNTEAFF
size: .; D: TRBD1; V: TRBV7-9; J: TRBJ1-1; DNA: TGTGCCAGCAGTCGCGGACAGGCGGCGACTGAAGCTTTCTTT; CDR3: CASSRGQAATEAFF
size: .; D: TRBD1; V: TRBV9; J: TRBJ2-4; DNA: TGTGCCAGCTCCAGACAGGGAGAGGGGAACATTCAGTACTTC; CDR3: CASSRQGEGNIQYF
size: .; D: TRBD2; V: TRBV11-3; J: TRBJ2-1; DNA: TGTGCCAGCAGCTTATCCCGGGAGGTCGGGCAGTTCTTC; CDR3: CASSLSREVGQFF
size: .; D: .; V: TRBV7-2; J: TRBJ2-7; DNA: TGTGCCAGCAGCTCTGAATTTCTCGAGCAGTACTTC; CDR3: CASSSEFLEQYF
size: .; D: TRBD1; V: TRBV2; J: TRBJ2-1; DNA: TGTGCCAGCAGTGTAGAACAGGGGGCGAGGGAGCAGTTCTTC; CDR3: CASSVEQGAREQFF
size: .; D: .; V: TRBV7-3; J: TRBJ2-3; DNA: TGTGCCAGCAGCGTAGCGCACACAGATACGCAGTATTTT; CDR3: CASSVAHTDTQYF
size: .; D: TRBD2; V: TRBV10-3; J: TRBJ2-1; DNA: TGTGCCATCAGTGACACGGGGGGTGAGCAGTTCTTC; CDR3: CAISDTGGEQFF
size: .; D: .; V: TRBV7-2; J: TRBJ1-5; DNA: TGTGCCAGCAGCTTAGCCCTGAGGAGTCAGCCCCAGCATTTT; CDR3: CASSLALRSQPQHF
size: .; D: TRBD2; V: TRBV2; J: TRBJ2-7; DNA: TGTGCCAGCAGTGTTGGGACTACAATCTACGAGCAGTACTTC; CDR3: CASSVGTTIYEQYF
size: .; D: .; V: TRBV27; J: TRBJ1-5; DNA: TGTGCCAGCAGCTACTACCCTCGGGGCAGTGACCAGCCCCAGCATTTT; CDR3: CASSYYPRGSDQPQHF
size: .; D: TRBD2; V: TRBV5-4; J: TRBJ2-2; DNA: TGTGCCAGCAAGTACCAAGCGGGAGCGGCGGCCGGGGAGCTGTTTTTT; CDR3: CASKYQAGAAAGELFF
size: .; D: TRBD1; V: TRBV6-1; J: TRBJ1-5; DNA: TGTGCCAGCAGGACAGGGGCAGGTCAGCCCCAGCATTTT; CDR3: CASRTGAGQPQHF
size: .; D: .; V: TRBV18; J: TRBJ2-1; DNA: TGTGCCAGCTCACTTACGTCGAGGAACAATGAGCAGTTCTTC; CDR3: CASSLTSRNNEQFF
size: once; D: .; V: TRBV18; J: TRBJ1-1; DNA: TGTGCCAGCTCACCATTGTCATCGGCGGGGCTTATGAACACTGAAGCTTTCTTT; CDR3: CASSPLSSAGLMNTEAFF
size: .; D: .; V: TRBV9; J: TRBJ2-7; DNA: TGTGCCAGCTCTATAGACCGGGGAGCCTACGAGCAGTACTTC; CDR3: CASSIDRGAYEQYF
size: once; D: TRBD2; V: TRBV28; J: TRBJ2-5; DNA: TGTGCCAGCAGTTTTCGGGAGGGCTGGAAGACCCAGTACTTC; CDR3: CASSFREGWKTQYF
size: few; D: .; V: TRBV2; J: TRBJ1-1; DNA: TGTGCCAGCGGTTGGGCAGCAGAAGCTTTCTTT; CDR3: CASGWAAEAFF
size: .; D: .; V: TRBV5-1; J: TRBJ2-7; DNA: TGCGCCAGCAGCCAAGGGAGACCCTACTACGAGCAGTACTTC; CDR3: CASSQGRPYYEQYF
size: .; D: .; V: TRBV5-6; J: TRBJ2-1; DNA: TGTGCCAGCAGTAAGGACAGCAACAATGAGCAGTTCTTC; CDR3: CASSKDSNNEQFF
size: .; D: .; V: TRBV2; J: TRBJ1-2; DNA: TGTGCCAGCAGTGAGTTCAGGGACTATGGCTACACCTTC; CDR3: CASSEFRDYGYTF
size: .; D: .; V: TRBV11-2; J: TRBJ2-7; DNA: TGTGCCAGCAGCTTAACGTCCAACTACGAGCAGTACTTC; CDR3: CASSLTSNYEQYF
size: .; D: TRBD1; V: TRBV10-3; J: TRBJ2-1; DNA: TGTGCCATCAGTGATTGGGACAGGGAATTTGGTGAGCAGTTCTTC; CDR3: CAISDWDREFGEQFF
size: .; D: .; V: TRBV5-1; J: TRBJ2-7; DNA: TGCGCCAGCAGCCCCGGACAGAGCTCCTACGAGCAGTACTTC; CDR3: CASSPGQSSYEQYF
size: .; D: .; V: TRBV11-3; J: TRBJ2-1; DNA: TGTGCCAGCAGCGACCGGGGCGGAGCAAACAATGAGCAGTTCTTC; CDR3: CASSDRGGANNEQFF
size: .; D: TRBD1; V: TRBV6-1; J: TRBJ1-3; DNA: TGTGCCAGCAGATTTCTAGGGGACAGTGGAAACACCATATATTTT; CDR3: CASRFLGDSGNTIYF
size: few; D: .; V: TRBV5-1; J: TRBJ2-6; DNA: TGCGCCAGCAGCTTCGTCTCTGGGGCCAACGTCCTGACTTTC; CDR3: CASSFVSGANVLTF
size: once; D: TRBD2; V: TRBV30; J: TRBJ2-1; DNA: TGTGCCTGGAGTGTGGGAGGGTCCTACAATGAGCAGTTCTTC; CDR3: CAWSVGGSYNEQFF
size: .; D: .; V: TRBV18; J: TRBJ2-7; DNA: TGTGCCAGCTCCCCAGGGAGCGGCTACGAGCAGTACTTC; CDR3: CASSPGSGYEQYF
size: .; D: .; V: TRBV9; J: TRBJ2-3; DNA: TGTGCCAGCAGCGTAGCCGCAGCGGTCACAGATACGCAGTATTTT; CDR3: CASSVAAAVTDTQYF
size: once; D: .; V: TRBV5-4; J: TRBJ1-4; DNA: TGTGCCAGCAGCCGGGACCAGGGGGAAAAACTGTTTTTT; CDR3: CASSRDQGEKLFF
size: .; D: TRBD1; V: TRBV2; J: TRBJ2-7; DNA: TGTGCCAGCAGTAGGACAGGCAACTACGAGCAGTACTTC; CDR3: CASSRTGNYEQYF
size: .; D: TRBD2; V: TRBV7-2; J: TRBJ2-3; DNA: TGTGCCAGCAGCTTAGAGAGCGGGGGGGATACGCAGTATTTT; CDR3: CASSLESGGDTQYF
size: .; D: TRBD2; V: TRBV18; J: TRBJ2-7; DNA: TGTGCCAGCTCAACAGGACTAGCGGGAGGTTCCTACGAGCAGTACTTC; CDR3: CASSTGLAGGSYEQYF
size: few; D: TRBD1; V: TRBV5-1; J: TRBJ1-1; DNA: TGCGCCAGCAGCAGAGGACAGGGTGCTGAAGCTTTCTTT; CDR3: CASSRGQGAEAFF
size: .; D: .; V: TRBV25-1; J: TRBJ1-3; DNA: TGTGCCAGCAGTGATCGAGTTTTCTCTGGAAACACCATATATTTT; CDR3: CASSDRVFSGNTIYF
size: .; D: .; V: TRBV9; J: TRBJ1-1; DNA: TGTGCCAGCAGCGTAGGGCACTTGGTGGATGAGAACACTGAAGCTTTCTTT; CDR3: CASSVGHLVDENTEAFF
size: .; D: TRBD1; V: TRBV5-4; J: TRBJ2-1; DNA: TGTGCCAGCCGTGGACAGGATAACAATGAGCAGTTCTTC; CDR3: CASRGQDNNEQFF
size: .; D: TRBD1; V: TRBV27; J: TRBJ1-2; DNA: TGTGCCAGCAGTCTAGGGGGGACAGCTAACTATGGCTACACCTTC; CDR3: CASSLGGTANYGYTF
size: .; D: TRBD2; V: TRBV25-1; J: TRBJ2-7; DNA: TGTGCCAGCAGTTTAGCGGGAGTTCACGAGCAGTACTTC; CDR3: CASSLAGVHEQYF
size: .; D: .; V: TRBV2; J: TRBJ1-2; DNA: TGTGCCAGCCGAATACAGGGTTTCTATGGCTACACCTTC; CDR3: CASRIQGFYGYTF
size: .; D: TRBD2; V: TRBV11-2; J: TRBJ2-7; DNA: TGTGCCAGCAGCTCCGGACTAGCGGGAGGGCCTGGCGAGCAGTACTTC; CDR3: CASSSGLAGGPGEQYF
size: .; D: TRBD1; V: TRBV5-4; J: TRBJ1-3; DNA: TGTGCCAGCAGCTTGATCGGACAGGGGCCTGGAAACACCATATATTTT; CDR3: CASSLIGQGPGNTIYF
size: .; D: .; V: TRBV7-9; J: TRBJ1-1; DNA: TGTGCCAGCAGGGTACAGTGGGATATCACTGAAGCTTTCTTT; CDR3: CASRVQWDITEAFF
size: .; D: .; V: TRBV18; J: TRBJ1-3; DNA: TGTGCCAGCTCACCACCGCGTCACGGAAACACCATATATTTT; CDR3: CASSPPRHGNTIYF
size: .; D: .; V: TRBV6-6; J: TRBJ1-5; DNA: TGTGCCAGCAGTTACCCGCCCCCCCAGGGAAGTCAGCCCCAGCATTTT; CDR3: CASSYPPPQGSQPQHF
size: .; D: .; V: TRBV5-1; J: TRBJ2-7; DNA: TGCGCCAGCAGCTTCCTGGGCAGGGGTTCCTACGAGCAGTACTTC; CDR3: CASSFLGRGSYEQYF
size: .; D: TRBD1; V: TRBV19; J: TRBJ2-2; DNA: TGTGCCAGTAGTATTCTGGGAGTCCCGGGACAGGGGAACACCGGGGAGCTGTTTTTT; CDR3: CASSILGVPGQGNTGELFF
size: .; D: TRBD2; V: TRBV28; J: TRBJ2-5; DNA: TGTGCCAGCAGTCTACCAGCGGGGGAGGGAGAGACCCAGTACTTC; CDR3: CASSLPAGEGETQYF
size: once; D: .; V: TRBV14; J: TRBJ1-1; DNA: TGTGCCAGCAGCTCCGGGAGGTACGGCAACACTGAAGCTTTCTTT; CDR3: CASSSGRYGNTEAFF